These 23 T cell receptor beta chains were all obtained from the same sample, sequenced in a study of cytomegalovirus exposure and HLA in healthy donors. A multiplex PCR was run with 60 Vbeta primers and 13 Jbeta primers. Generated by immunoSEQ multiplex PCR, the TCRdb table keeps only in-frame clones and is missing some. The sample shows tens of thousands of clones, 80% to 90% of them seen only once. Sequencing used PBMCs. These TCRs come from a woman between 25 and 40 years old in good health and CMV-seropositive.

The chain uses TRBV5-1 and TRBJ2-4, with TRBD2 as a possible D gene (5 bases). V was trimmed by 0 bases and J by 4 bases, leaving 20 bases between them. CDR3 length equals 18 residues. Per germline, CDR1 SGHRS and CDR2 YFSETQ. CDR3 residues: CASSLAGSGKVGKNIQYF. CDR3 bases: TGCGCCAGCAGCTTGGCGGGAAGCGGAAAGGTAGGTAAAAACATTCAGTACTTC.

The chain employs TRBV7-3 and TRBJ2-1; 10 positions agree with TRBD2. Trimming took 2 bases from V and 2 from J; bases not matched to a gene: 0. This CDR3 has 15 amino acids. The germline V gene has CDR1 SGHTA and CDR2 FQGTGA. The CDR3 is CASSLLAGAYNEQFF. As DNA, the CDR3 is TGTGCCAGCAGCTTACTAGCGGGAGCCTACAATGAGCAGTTCTTC.

The CDR3 loop reads CASSNPGGLRDNEQFF. In nucleotides, the CDR3 is TGTGCCAGCAGTAACCCTGGGGGACTCCGGGACAATGAGCAGTTCTTC. This chain uses TRBV28 with TRBJ2-1, with a tentative D call TRBD2 (6 bases). The ends were cut back, 5 bases at V and 5 bases at J, with 19 bases in the middle. Germline CDR1 reads MDHEN; CDR2 reads SYDVKM. The CDR3 runs 16 residues.

The J gene is TRBJ2-1, the V gene TRBV6-1; 12 bases align to TRBD2. The CDR3 is 16 amino acids. CDR1 and CDR2 (germline): MNHNS, SASEGT. The V and J ends lost 0 bases and 7 bases, in that order; junction bases with no gene match: 4. This chain's CDR3 is CASSEALAGGPNEQFF. Written as DNA, the CDR3 is TGTGCCAGCAGTGAAGCGCTAGCGGGAGGGCCAAATGAGCAGTTCTTC.

This sequence joins TRBV27 and TRBJ2-7, with 9 positions matching TRBD2. This CDR3 is 14 amino acids long. V shed 5 bases and J 2 bases; nucleotides not matched to a gene: 4. From germline, CDR1 is MNHEY and CDR2 SMNVEV (reference sequence). In DNA, the CDR3 is TGTGCCAGCAGTCTCATAGCGGGGGCCTACGAGCAGTACTTC. It specifies CASSLIAGAYEQYF.

This rearrangement joins TRBV28 to TRBJ2-1; D possibly corresponds to TRBD2 (6 bases). CDR3 size: 13 residues. Per germline, CDR1 MDHEN and CDR2 SYDVKM. V was shortened by 3 bases and J by 3 bases, with 6 bases between the two germline ends. CDR3 region: CASSLGGYNEQFF. The CDR3, as DNA: TGTGCCAGCAGTTTGGGGGGCTACAATGAGCAGTTCTTC.

This chain uses TRBV5-4 with TRBJ2-7; 9 nucleotides match TRBD1. The CDR3 has 13 residues. Germline V CDR1 and CDR2: SGHNT, YYREEE (reference sequence). The trim removed 3 bases at V and 5 bases at J, leaving 3 bases unmatched. The CDR3 DNA sequence: TGTGCCAGCAGCTCACAGGGGGCCGACGAGCAGTACTTC. Protein product: CASSSQGADEQYF.

The genes are TRBV6-1 and TRBJ2-7, with 12 bases identical to TRBD2. Germline V CDR1 and CDR2: MNHNS, SASEGT. This CDR3 has 14 residues. J was trimmed by 3 bases and V by 6 bases; bases with no gene match: 3. The CDR3, as DNA: TGTGCCAGCAGCCCGGGACTAGCGGGCTACGAGCAGTACTTC. Translation gives CASSPGLAGYEQYF.

The genes are TRBV9 and TRBJ2-3, with D maybe TRBD2 (7 bases). The ends were cut back, 3 bases at V and 4 bases at J, with 18 bases in the middle. Per germline, CDR1 SGDLS and CDR2 YYNGEE. The CDR3 covers 16 residues. The CDR3 loop is CASSARGAGLADTQYF. DNA of the CDR3: TGTGCCAGCAGCGCTCGGGGGGCTGGATTGGCAGATACGCAGTATTTT. Full variable domain (remainder filled in from reference TRBV9 and TRBJ2-3): DSGVTQTPKHLITATGQRVTLRCSPRSGDLSVYWYQQSLDQGLQFLIQYYNGEERAKGNILERFSAQQFPDLHSELNLSSLELGDSALYFCASSARGAGLADTQYFGPGTRLTVL.

This clone has more than one count but fewer than ten. This chain joins TRBV19 and TRBJ2-5; the D gene could be TRBD1 or TRBD2 (5 bases each). The CDR3 totals 13 residues. V was cut by 10 bases and J by 5 bases, with 17 bases left in between. From germline, CDR1 is LNHDA and CDR2 SQIVND (reference sequence). The CDR3 nucleotides are TGTGCCACTAGAGGGGTCCCCGGGGAGACCCAGTACTTC. It yields the protein CATRGVPGETQYF.

This chain joins TRBV12-5 and TRBJ2-7; weak D call: TRBD1 (5 bases). V was clipped by 0 bases and J by 5 bases, with 14 bases between them. The CDR3 runs 15 residues. CDR1 is LGHNT, CDR2 FRNRAP, per germline. For the CDR3, the DNA is TGTGCTAGTGGTTTGGTACAAAGACAGTGGCACGAGCAGTACTTC. Its translation is CASGLVQRQWHEQYF. Together with reference TRBV12-5 and TRBJ2-7, the CDR3 gives the full variable domain: DARVTQTPRHKVTEMGQEVTMRCQPILGHNTVFWYRQTMMQGLELLAYFRNRAPLDDSGMPKDRFSAEMPDATLATLKIQPSEPRDSAVYFCASGLVQRQWHEQYFGPGTRLTVT.

J is TRBJ1-2 and V is TRBV6-5; tentatively, D is TRBD1 (6 bases). V dropped 4 bases and J dropped 7 bases, with 13 bases sitting between them. CDR3 length equals 13 residues. Per the germline V gene, CDR1 is MNHEY and CDR2 is SVGAGI. This CDR3 is CASSSQGNLGYTF. CDR3 coding DNA: TGTGCCAGCAGTTCTCAGGGGAATCTTGGCTACACCTTC.

J is TRBJ2-7 and V is TRBV2, with a possible D match to TRBD1 (6 bases). The germline V and J ends were trimmed by 4 bases and 6 bases, with 10 bases remaining between them. CDR1 is SNHLY, CDR2 FYNNEI, per germline. The CDR3 loop spans 12 amino acids. The CDR3 loop is CASSGTGREQYF. DNA for the CDR3: TGTGCCAGCAGTGGTACAGGGCGCGAGCAGTACTTC.

The gene calls are TRBV5-1 and TRBJ2-7; D is uncertain. This CDR3 is built from 16 residues. Germline loops: CDR1 SGHRS, CDR2 YFSETQ. The germline V and J ends were trimmed by 4 bases and 4 bases, with 21 bases remaining between them. CDR3 in amino acids: CASSPLGARSRYEQYF. CDR3 bases: TGCGCCAGCAGCCCGCTAGGTGCAAGGAGCCGGTACGAGCAGTACTTC.

V is TRBV2 and J is TRBJ1-1; D gene unclear. Germline loops: CDR1 SNHLY, CDR2 FYNNEI. This CDR3 spans 11 amino acids. V lost 4 bases, J lost 10 bases, and 10 bases lay in between. The DNA of the CDR3 is TGTGCCAGCAGTGCCGGTAATCGAGCTTTCTTT. Protein sequence: CASSAGNRAFF. Together with reference TRBV2 and TRBJ1-1, the CDR3 gives the full variable domain: EPEVTQTPSHQVTQMGQEVILRCVPISNHLYFYWYRQILGQKVEFLVSFYNNEISEKSEIFDDQFSVERPDGSNFTLKIRSTKLEDSAMYFCASSAGNRAFFGQGTRLTVV.

The chain carries TRBV28 and TRBJ1-1; D is perhaps TRBD1 (5 bases). The CDR3 covers 12 residues. Germline CDR1 reads MDHEN; CDR2 reads SYDVKM. Trimming removed 8 bases from V and 11 bases from J, with 18 bases in between. CDR3 region: CASARFKGPAFF. The CDR3 nucleotides read TGTGCCAGCGCCCGGTTCAAGGGGCCGGCTTTCTTT.

The J gene is TRBJ2-3, the V gene TRBV9, with 7 bases lining up with TRBD2. The V segment lost 0 bases and the J segment 1 base; nucleotides outside the gene matches: 5. CDR3 length: 16 residues. Looked up from germline, CDR1 is SGDLS and CDR2 is YYNGEE. The chain's CDR3 is CASSVGGGSGTDTQYF. For the CDR3, the DNA is TGTGCCAGCAGCGTAGGGGGCGGGAGTGGCACAGATACGCAGTATTTT.

The chain combines TRBV7-8 with TRBJ2-6; 11 nucleotides align to TRBD2. Unmatched junction bases numbered 5, after V lost 4 bases and J lost 3 bases. This CDR3 contains 17 residues. Per the germline V gene, CDR1 is SGHVS and CDR2 is FQNEAQ. In DNA, the CDR3 is TGTGCCAGCAGCTCTTTAGCGGGAGGGCATGGGGCCAACGTCCTGACTTTC. It encodes CASSSLAGGHGANVLTF.

The chain carries TRBV5-4 and TRBJ2-3, with D unclear. The germline gives CDR1 SGHNT, CDR2 YYREEE (reference sequence). This CDR3 is 12 amino acids long. Trimming removed 4 bases from V and 4 bases from J, with 7 bases in between. The CDR3 is CASSRHPDTQYF. As DNA, the CDR3 is TGTGCCAGCAGCCGACATCCAGATACGCAGTATTTT.

The V and J genes are TRBV6-1 and TRBJ2-1, with D perhaps TRBD2 (5 bases). Trimming took off 6 bases at V and 10 bases at J, with 10 bases between the two ends. Germline V lookup: CDR1 MNHNS, CDR2 SASEGT. CDR3 length: 11 amino acids. For the CDR3, the DNA is TGTGCCAGCAGGGACTTTTTGGAGCAGTTCTTC. Translated: CASRDFLEQFF.

This clone was detected once. This sequence joins TRBV2 and TRBJ2-2, with unresolved D. Germline V gene sequence: CDR1 SNHLY, CDR2 FYNNEI. Trimming took off 1 base at V and 2 bases at J, with 11 bases between the two ends. CDR3 size: 16 residues. CDR3 sequence: CASSEVVVVNTGELFF. The CDR3 DNA is TGTGCCAGCAGTGAAGTTGTAGTCGTAAACACCGGGGAGCTGTTTTTT.

In this sample, this clone turned up a few times. This chain joins TRBV7-9 and TRBJ2-7; D call uncertain. This CDR3 spans 13 amino acids. V lost 5 bases and J 3 bases, leaving 11 bases between the germline ends. Germline loops: CDR1 SEHNR, CDR2 FQNEAQ (reference sequence). The CDR3 region is CASSPELYYEQYF. CDR3 nucleotides: TGTGCCAGCAGCCCCGAACTCTACTACGAGCAGTACTTC.

The chain links TRBV15 to TRBJ2-7; tentatively, D is TRBD1 (5 bases). The CDR3 loop spans 11 amino acids. The ends were cut back, 5 bases at V and 7 bases at J, with 9 bases in the middle. The V gene's germline CDR1 is LNHNV and CDR2 YYDKDF (reference sequence). CDR3 bases: TGTGCCACCAGCTTAACAGGAGAGCAGTACTTC. Protein: CATSLTGEQYF. The whole variable domain, filled in from reference TRBV15 and TRBJ2-7, reads DAMVIQNPRYQVTQFGKPVTLSCSQTLNHNVMYWYQQKSSQAPKLLFHYYDKDFNNEADTPDNFQSRRPNTSFCFLDIRSPGLGDTAMYLCATSLTGEQYFGPGTRLTVT.